Given below is one T cell receptor beta chain in context. This table comes from immunoSEQ multiplex PCR, and its TCRdb copy is limited to in-frame clones, with some not included. The sample yields over 400,000 clones, around 92% seen once. V shed 10 bases, J shed 1 base, and the junction held 9 bases outside the gene matches. CDR1 is SNHLY and CDR2 is FYNNEI in the germline V gene. The CDR3 covers 15 residues. Treatment noted: around 19 received Ad26.COV2.S at low or high dose, single or two shots; 5 received placebo; per-sample allocation not given. It was on day 63 after the first vaccine or placebo injection that samples were taken. As its vector, the vaccine had Ad26, which expressed Wuhan-strain SARS-CoV-2 spike. This sample stems from a study of Ad26.COV2.S vaccination and SARS-CoV-2 variants.

V gene TRBV2 combines with J gene TRBJ2-5; TRBD1 matches at 10 bases. The TCR sequence derives from a person aged 18 to 65 who received the Ad26.COV2.S COVID-19 vaccine or a placebo. Specimen: peripheral blood, collected in a trial of Ad26.COV2.S vaccine versus placebo. CDR3 nucleotides: TGTGCCACCCGAAACCGGGACAGGGGCCAAGAGACCCAGTACTTC. Translating gives CATRNRDRGQETQYF.